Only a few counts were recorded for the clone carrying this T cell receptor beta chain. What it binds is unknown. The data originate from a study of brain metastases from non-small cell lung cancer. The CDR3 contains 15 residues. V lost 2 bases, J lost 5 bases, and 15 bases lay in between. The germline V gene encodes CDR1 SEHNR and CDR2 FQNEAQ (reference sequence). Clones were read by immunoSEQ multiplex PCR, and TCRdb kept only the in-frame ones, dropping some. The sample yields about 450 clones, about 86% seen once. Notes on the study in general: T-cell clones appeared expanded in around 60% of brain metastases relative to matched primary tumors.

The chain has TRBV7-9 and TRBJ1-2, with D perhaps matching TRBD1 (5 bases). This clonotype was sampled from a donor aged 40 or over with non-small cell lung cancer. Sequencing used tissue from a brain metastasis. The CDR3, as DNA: TGTGCCAGCAGCTTACGGTTTCAGGACAAGTATGGCTACACCTTC. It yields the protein CASSLRFQDKYGYTF.